One and the same sample provided the 32 T cell receptor beta chains below, sequenced in a study of blood T cell repertoires in COVID-19. Assay used: immunoSEQ multiplex PCR; TCRdb lists only in-frame clones, some missing. The table includes approximately 240,000 clones, around 85% detected once. Sequencing used peripheral blood. These receptors were collected from a woman aged 35 to 49 with active or convalescent COVID-19.

The chain combines TRBV30 with TRBJ1-6, with D possibly matching TRBD1 (5 bases). Trimming took 0 bases from V and 2 from J, leaving 14 bases between them. Germline values: CDR1 GTSNPN, CDR2 SVGIG (reference sequence). The CDR3 is 17 amino acids. The CDR3 DNA is TGTGCCTGGAGTGTGCGTGGGGGGGTAGCCTATAATTCACCCCTCCACTTT. It encodes CAWSVRGGVAYNSPLHF.

This clone was recorded once. J is TRBJ2-1 and V is TRBV7-3; D perhaps matches TRBD1 (5 bases). CDR3 size: 15 residues. Trimming shortened V by 5 bases and J by 12 bases, and 23 bases separated the two germline ends. Germline CDR1 and CDR2: SGHTA and FQGTGA. The CDR3 DNA sequence: TGTGCCAGCAGCCCCGCCCCGACGGAAATGCAGGGGCAGTTCTTC. Residues: CASSPAPTEMQGQFF.

V gene TRBV7-2 combines with J gene TRBJ1-2, with TRBD1 matching 10 bases. The CDR3 spans 15 residues. Germline assignment: CDR1 SGHTA and CDR2 FQGNSA. The ends lost 0 bases at V and 3 bases at J; junction bases unmatched: 1. The CDR3 here is CASSLATGGDYGYTF. The CDR3 DNA sequence: TGTGCCAGCAGCTTAGCGACAGGGGGCGACTATGGCTACACCTTC.

The chain carries TRBV18 and TRBJ2-7; TRBD1 is a possible D gene (5 bases). The germline V gene encodes CDR1 KGHSH and CDR2 LQKENI. The CDR3 has 13 amino acids. V was pared by 3 bases and J by 2 bases, with 8 bases between. DNA of the CDR3: TGTGCCAGCTCACCTCCAGGGCCCTACGAGCAGTACTTC. Amino acid sequence: CASSPPGPYEQYF.

The sample holds many counts of this clone. The chain recombines TRBV16 with TRBJ2-1, with D unclear. The CDR3 sequence is 11 residues long. Germline assignment: CDR1 KGHSY and CDR2 FQNENV. V dropped 8 bases and J dropped 9 bases, with 11 bases sitting between them. CDR3 loop: CASSPYGEQFF. CDR3 nucleotide sequence: TGTGCCAGCTCGCCGTACGGTGAGCAGTTCTTC.

There are a few counts of this clone. As DNA, the CDR3 is TGCAGCGTTGAGGACAGGGTCAATGAGCAGTTCTTC. It encodes CSVEDRVNEQFF. The V gene is TRBV29-1, the J gene TRBJ2-1; 8 bases are a match to TRBD1. CDR3 length equals 12 residues. Trimming cost V 3 bases and J 6 bases; bases outside gene matches: 1. Germline CDR1 reads SQVTM; CDR2 reads ANQGSEA.

In this sample, this clone turned up once. The DNA for the CDR3 is TGTGCCAGCAGCTTAGTGACACGGAATGAGCAGTTCTTC. This sequence encodes CASSLVTRNEQFF. This chain links TRBV11-1 with TRBJ2-1; D unclear. The CDR3 is made up of 13 amino acids. Germline V gene lookup returns CDR1 SGHAT and CDR2 FQDESV (reference sequence). V was shortened by 1 base and J by 7 bases, with 8 bases between the two germline ends.

V and J are TRBV7-9 and TRBJ1-5; 7 positions match TRBD1. The V gene's germline CDR1 is SEHNR and CDR2 FQNEAQ (reference sequence). This CDR3 contains 17 residues. With 2 bases clipped from V and 2 bases from J, the junction kept 9 bases outside the gene matches. The DNA of the CDR3 is TGTGCCAGCAGCTTATCAACAGGGGTGGGTCGCAATCAGCCCCAGCATTTT. This gives the protein CASSLSTGVGRNQPQHF.

The chain couples TRBV6-1 to TRBJ2-6; maybe TRBD2 (6 bases). This CDR3 has 15 residues. Germline CDR1 and CDR2: MNHNS and SASEGT. Deletions cut 5 bases from V and 2 bases from J, with 10 bases between. CDR3 in amino acids: CASSSGDAGANVLTF. In DNA, the CDR3 is TGTGCCAGCAGTTCGGGGGATGCTGGGGCCAACGTCCTGACTTTC.

This clone was detected a few times. V and J are TRBV7-6 and TRBJ1-2; D is unresolved. The V end lost 3 bases, the J end lost 5 bases, and 10 bases lay between the germline ends. The CDR3 length is 13 residues. Looked up from germline, CDR1 is SGHVS and CDR2 is FNYEAQ. The CDR3 coding sequence is TGTGCCAGCAGCTTGGCCGCGGGGTATGGCTACACCTTC. This translates into CASSLAAGYGYTF.

This clone is a singleton in its sample. The V gene is TRBV2, the J gene TRBJ1-1; TRBD1 aligns across 7 bases. V trimming: 7 bases; J trimming: 11 bases; junction bases outside the gene matches: 25. The CDR3 totals 17 residues. Germline values: CDR1 SNHLY, CDR2 FYNNEI. The CDR3 coding sequence is TGTGCCAGCACCCAGGTTGGCAGGGGGGATCTCTCCGCGGGGGCTTTCTTT. Translating gives CASTQVGRGDLSAGAFF.

The CDR3 nucleotides read TGTGCCAGCAGCCGAGAGGACAGGGCGGACGGGGGCTACACCTTC. The encoded protein is CASSREDRADGGYTF. The chain uses TRBV3-1 (or the pseudogene TRBV3-2) and TRBJ1-2; 8 nucleotides line up with TRBD1. Germline CDR1 is LGHDT and CDR2 is YNNKEL (reference sequence). The CDR3 runs to 15 residues. V was clipped by 4 bases and J by 8 bases; unmatched bases: 12.

V and J are TRBV30 and TRBJ2-5; 11 nucleotides agree with TRBD2. In germline, CDR1 is GTSNPN, CDR2 SVGIG (reference sequence). V was clipped by 2 bases and J by 5 bases; unmatched bases: 4. The CDR3 extends over 14 amino acids. This CDR3 is CAWSRLAGPETQYF. The CDR3, as DNA: TGTGCCTGGAGTCGACTAGCGGGACCGGAGACCCAGTACTTC.

The J gene is TRBJ1-2, the V gene TRBV2; 12 nucleotides agree with TRBD1. Germline trimming cut 7 bases from V and 6 bases from J; bases unmatched to any gene: 3. The CDR3 runs to 13 residues. The germline CDR1 and CDR2 sequences are SNHLY and FYNNEI. The CDR3 loop reads CASKRDRGHGYTF. In DNA, the CDR3 is TGTGCCAGCAAGAGGGACAGGGGGCATGGCTACACCTTC.

The CDR3 spells CASSPLPLARNEQFF. The CDR3 region has the DNA TGTGCCAGCAGCCCTTTGCCGTTAGCTCGCAATGAGCAGTTCTTC. The genes are TRBV7-2 and TRBJ2-1; D unresolved. V was trimmed by 5 bases and J by 6 bases, leaving 17 bases between them. Germline CDR1 and CDR2: SGHTA and FQGNSA. The CDR3 is 15 amino acids.

The J gene is TRBJ2-1, the V gene TRBV10-1; TRBD1 aligns across 8 bases. V lost 3 bases to trimming and J lost 8 bases; unmatched junction nucleotides: 21. Germline CDR1 is WNHNN and CDR2 is SYGVQD (reference sequence). The CDR3 totals 19 residues. CDR3 amino acids: CASSETGGKRTPSHDEQFF. CDR3 in DNA: TGCGCCAGCAGTGAAACAGGGGGTAAACGGACTCCTTCACACGATGAGCAGTTCTTC.

J is TRBJ1-1 and V is TRBV3-1 (or the pseudogene TRBV3-2); 9 nucleotides line up with TRBD1. The germline V gene has CDR1 LGHDT and CDR2 YNNKEL (reference sequence). J was trimmed by 7 bases and V by 4 bases; bases with no gene match: 7. CDR3 length: 14 residues. This CDR3 is CASSPVDRGGEAFF. In nucleotides, the CDR3 is TGTGCCAGCAGCCCAGTCGACAGGGGGGGTGAAGCTTTCTTT.

The chain recombines TRBV6-1 with TRBJ2-7; the D gene is possibly TRBD1 (5 bases). This CDR3 comprises 14 residues. Between the trimmed V and J ends, which lost 2 bases and 5 bases, there was a span of 13 bases. Germline V gene data show CDR1 as MNHNS and CDR2 as SASEGT. CDR3 in amino acids: CASSETWLRDEQYV. CDR3 sequence (DNA): TGTGCCAGCAGTGAAACCTGGCTCAGGGACGAGCAGTACGTC.

The sample holds a few counts of this clone. V gene TRBV11-2 combines with J gene TRBJ1-2; a possible D gene is TRBD1 (6 bases). Trimming pared 1 base from V and 2 bases from J, leaving 23 bases between. From germline, CDR1 is SGHAT and CDR2 FQNNGV. The CDR3 runs to 19 residues. The CDR3 DNA reads TGTGCCAGCAGCTTAGGTCGGGGCCCTAAGGACAGTTTCAACTATGGCTACACCTTC. This sequence encodes CASSLGRGPKDSFNYGYTF.

Note on this clone: Other DNA sequences in the same sample also yield this CDR3. The rearrangement links TRBV12-3 or TRBV12-4 to TRBJ2-7; 7 positions agree with TRBD1. There are 13 residues in the CDR3. V lost 1 base, J lost 4 bases, and 1 base stayed unmatched. This CDR3 is CASSLGQGYEQYF. DNA of the CDR3: TGTGCCAGCAGTTTAGGACAGGGTTACGAGCAGTACTTC.

This clone was counted a few times. The chain recombines TRBV9 with TRBJ2-3, with a possible D match to TRBD2 (5 bases). Germline lookup yields CDR1 SGDLS and CDR2 YYNGEE. This CDR3 is built from 14 residues. V dropped 2 bases and J dropped 2 bases, with 9 bases sitting between them. For the CDR3, the DNA is TGTGCCAGCAGCGTTGAGGGAGCCACAGATACGCAGTATTTT. This sequence encodes CASSVEGATDTQYF. Supplemented by reference TRBV9 and TRBJ2-3, the full variable domain reads DSGVTQTPKHLITATGQRVTLRCSPRSGDLSVYWYQQSLDQGLQFLIQYYNGEERAKGNILERFSAQQFPDLHSELNLSSLELGDSALYFCASSVEGATDTQYFGPGTRLTVL.

This clone appeared a few times. This chain joins TRBV25-1 and TRBJ1-2; tentatively, D is TRBD1 (6 bases). Trimming removed 5 bases from V and 7 bases from J, with 14 bases in between. CDR3 length equals 13 residues. CDR1 is MGHDK, CDR2 SYGVNS, per germline. This chain's CDR3 is CASSPTGSSGYTF. The DNA for the CDR3 is TGTGCCAGCAGTCCCACAGGGTCGAGTGGCTACACCTTC.

This chain links TRBV5-6 with TRBJ2-1, with TRBD2 matching over 11 bases. Trimming at V came to 4 bases and at J to 0 bases, leaving 9 bases not matched to a gene. Germline V lookup: CDR1 SGHDT, CDR2 YYEEEE. This CDR3 is 18 amino acids long. CDR3: CASSVLAGGLSSYNEQFF. DNA of the CDR3: TGTGCCAGCAGCGTCCTAGCGGGGGGACTAAGCTCCTACAATGAGCAGTTCTTC.

The chain uses TRBV19 and TRBJ1-1; the match to TRBD1 covers 8 bases. V was pared by 5 bases and J by 4 bases, with 6 bases of the junction left unmatched. Germline loops: CDR1 LNHDA, CDR2 SQIVND (reference sequence). This CDR3 comprises 14 residues. CDR3 sequence (DNA): TGTGCCAGTAGTCCCCACGGACAGGGCACTGAAGCTTTCTTT. This translates into CASSPHGQGTEAFF. Drawing the rest from reference TRBV19 and TRBJ1-1, the complete variable domain is DGGITQSPKYLFRKEGQNVTLSCEQNLNHDAMYWYRQDPGQGLRLIYYSQIVNDFQKGDIAEGYSVSREKKESFPLTVTSAQKNPTAFYLCASSPHGQGTEAFFGQGTRLTVV.

CDR3 nucleotides: TGTGCCAGTAGTATATTGGCGGGGGAGAACACCGGGGAGCTGTTTTTT. As protein: CASSILAGENTGELFF. The V gene is TRBV19, the J gene TRBJ2-2; TRBD2 aligns across 7 bases. This CDR3 region has 16 residues. Trimming took 2 bases from V and 1 from J; bases not matched to a gene: 4. CDR1 is LNHDA and CDR2 is SQIVND in the germline V gene (reference sequence).

The genes are TRBV19 and TRBJ1-1, with D uncertain. The CDR3 spans 13 residues. Trimming shortened V by 5 bases and J by 2 bases, and 9 bases separated the two germline ends. Germline V gene data show CDR1 as LNHDA and CDR2 as SQIVND (reference sequence). The CDR3 nucleotides read TGTGCCAGTAGTGCCCGAAGCAACACTGAAGCTTTCTTT. Its translation is CASSARSNTEAFF.

The gene calls are TRBV14 and TRBJ2-1; possibly TRBD1 for D (6 bases). The V gene lost 1 base and the J gene lost 10 bases, with 29 bases spanning the gap. CDR1 and CDR2 from the germline V gene are SGHDN and FVKESK. The CDR3 totals 19 residues. CDR3 in amino acids: CASSQAWIGQMDMETEQFF. Written as DNA, the CDR3 is TGTGCCAGCAGCCAAGCGTGGATAGGACAGATGGACATGGAGACCGAGCAGTTCTTC.

CDR3 nucleotides: TGTGCCAGCAGCTTGGCCTGGCGGACAGGGGGTCATCAGCCCCAGCATTTT. Translated, it gives CASSLAWRTGGHQPQHF. This chain joins TRBV5-5 and TRBJ1-5, with 10 bases matching TRBD1. After removal of 0 bases from V and 5 bases from J, the junction contained 8 bases not matched to a gene. CDR1 SGHKS and CDR2 YYEKEE come from the germline V gene (reference sequence). This CDR3 has 17 amino acids.

This clone appeared a single time. V usage is TRBV6-1 and J usage is TRBJ1-6; D perhaps matches TRBD1 (6 bases). This CDR3 spans 12 amino acids. V was trimmed by 3 bases and J by 12 bases, leaving 9 bases between them. Germline CDR1 MNHNS, CDR2 SASEGT. The CDR3 DNA follows: TGTGCCAGCAGTGACCCGACAGGACCCCTCCACTTT. Encoded protein: CASSDPTGPLHF.

The chain uses TRBV5-4 and TRBJ2-3; D unclear. The CDR3 length is 15 residues. Germline V gene sequence: CDR1 SGHNT, CDR2 YYREEE (reference sequence). Trimming took off 2 bases at V and 0 bases at J, with 10 bases between the two ends. The CDR3 loop reads CASSLPSTSTDTQYF. DNA for the CDR3: TGTGCCAGCAGCTTACCGTCGACAAGCACAGATACGCAGTATTTT.

The chain uses TRBV6-1 and TRBJ1-1; maybe TRBD1 (5 bases). The CDR3 runs to 16 residues. Trimming stripped 4 bases from V and 0 bases from J, with 15 bases between. CDR1 and CDR2 from the germline V gene are MNHNS and SASEGT. CDR3 sequence reads: CASSASGGTMNTEAFF. CDR3 coding DNA: TGTGCCAGCAGTGCCTCGGGGGGGACCATGAACACTGAAGCTTTCTTT.

The genes are TRBV7-6 and TRBJ2-7; possible D gene TRBD1, 6 bases. V was shortened by 0 bases and J by 3 bases, with 18 bases between the two germline ends. The CDR3 has 17 residues. Germline CDR1 SGHVS, CDR2 FNYEAQ. In nucleotides, the CDR3 is TGTGCCAGCAGCTTAGCGTCTCATACAGGGCAATTCTACGAGCAGTACTTC. This codes for CASSLASHTGQFYEQYF.